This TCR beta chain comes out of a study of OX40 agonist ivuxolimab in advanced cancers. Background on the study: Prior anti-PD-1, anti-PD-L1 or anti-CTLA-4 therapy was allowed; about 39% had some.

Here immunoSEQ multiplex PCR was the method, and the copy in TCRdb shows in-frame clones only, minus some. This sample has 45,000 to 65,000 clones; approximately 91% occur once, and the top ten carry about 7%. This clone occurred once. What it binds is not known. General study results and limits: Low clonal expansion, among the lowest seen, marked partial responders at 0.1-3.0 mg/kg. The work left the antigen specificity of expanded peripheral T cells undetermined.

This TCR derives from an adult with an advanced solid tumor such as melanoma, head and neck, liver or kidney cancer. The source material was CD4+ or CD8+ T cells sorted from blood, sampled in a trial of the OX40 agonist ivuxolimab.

CDR3 amino acids: CASSMGFEQYF. In DNA, the CDR3 is TGTGCCAGTAGTATGGGGTTCGAGCAGTACTTC. V and J are TRBV19 and TRBJ2-5; no reliable D call. The better agreement between TRBJ2-7 and the DNA end casts doubt on the J call. The CDR3 has 11 amino acids. Germline V gene lookup returns CDR1 LNHDA and CDR2 SQIVND (reference sequence).